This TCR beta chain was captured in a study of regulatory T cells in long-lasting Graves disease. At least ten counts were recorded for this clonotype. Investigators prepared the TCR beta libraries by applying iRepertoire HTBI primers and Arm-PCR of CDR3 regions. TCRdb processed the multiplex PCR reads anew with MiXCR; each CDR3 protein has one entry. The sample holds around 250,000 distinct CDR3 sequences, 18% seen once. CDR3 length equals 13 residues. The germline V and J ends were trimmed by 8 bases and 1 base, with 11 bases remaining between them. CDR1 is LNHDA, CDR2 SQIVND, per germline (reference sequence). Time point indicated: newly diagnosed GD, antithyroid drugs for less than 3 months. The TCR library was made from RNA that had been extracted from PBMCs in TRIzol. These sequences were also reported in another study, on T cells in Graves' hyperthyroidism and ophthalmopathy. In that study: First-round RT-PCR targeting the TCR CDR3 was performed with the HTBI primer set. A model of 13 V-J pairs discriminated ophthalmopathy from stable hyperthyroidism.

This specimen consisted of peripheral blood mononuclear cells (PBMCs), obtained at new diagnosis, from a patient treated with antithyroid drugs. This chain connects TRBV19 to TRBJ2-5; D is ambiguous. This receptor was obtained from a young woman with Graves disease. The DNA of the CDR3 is TGTGCCAGTTCCAGGTCAGCCCAAGAGACCCAGTACTTC. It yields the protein CASSRSAQETQYF.